These T cell receptor beta chains were read from a single sample in a study of post-analysis software for immune sequencing data. TCRdb re-called the PCR reads with MiXCR, one entry per CDR3 protein. The table includes about half a million distinct CDR3 sequences, 30% to 40% detected once. The sequenced material came from blood. The receptors were sampled from a girl younger than 18 with multiple sclerosis. CDR3s include the opening cysteine and the closing phenylalanine or tryptophan. The D gene is left open where the match is weak. Some rows have no size entry. The others give once, few or many, or a class for an expanded clone.

V	J	D	size	CDR3	DNA
TRBV5-4	TRBJ2-3	TRBD2	few	CASSLGLASTDTQYF	TGTGCCAGCAGCTTGGGACTAGCGAGCACAGATACGCAGTATTTT
TRBV6-5	TRBJ1-6	.	few	CASSYIRPQGRRSPLHF	TGTGCCAGCAGTTATATAAGACCACAGGGACGGCGGTCACCCCTCCACTTT
TRBV15	TRBJ2-1	.	.	CATSPGSSYNEQFF	TGTGCCACCAGTCCGGGGAGCTCCTACAATGAGCAGTTCTTC
TRBV10-3	TRBJ2-1	TRBD2	.	CTIILAGGPYNEQFF	TGTACCATCATTTTAGCGGGGGGGCCCTACAATGAGCAGTTCTTC
TRBV3-1	TRBJ2-7	TRBD1	few	CASSHSGQGYEQYF	TGTGCCAGCAGCCACTCGGGACAGGGCTACGAGCAGTACTTC
TRBV5-1	TRBJ1-4	TRBD1	.	CASSLRDRDRDYEKLFF	TGCGCCAGCAGCCTAAGGGACCGGGACAGGGATTATGAAAAACTGTTTTTT
TRBV29-1	TRBJ2-1	TRBD1	few	CSVGQGGNEQFF	TGCAGCGTTGGACAGGGGGGCAATGAGCAGTTCTTC
TRBV2	TRBJ2-3	.	few	CASSEAPTGKGVLDTQYF	TGTGCCAGCAGTGAAGCGCCGACCGGTAAAGGGGTACTGGATACGCAGTATTTT
TRBV7-9	TRBJ1-4	.	.	CASSLGRTATNEKLFF	TGTGCCAGCAGCTTAGGGAGGACGGCGACTAATGAAAAACTGTTTTTT
TRBV29-1	TRBJ1-2	.	few	CSGGTGNHGYTF	TGCAGCGGGGGAACAGGGAACCATGGCTACACCTTC
TRBV20-1	TRBJ2-5	.	.	CSARRDTTRETQYF	TGCAGTGCCCGCCGTGACACAACCCGAGAGACCCAGTACTTC
TRBV5-1	TRBJ1-1	.	few	CASSLEGGTTEAFF	TGCGCCAGCAGCTTGGAAGGGGGTACCACTGAAGCTTTCTTT
TRBV7-8	TRBJ1-5	TRBD1	few	CASSSADRGGNQPQHF	TGTGCCAGCAGCTCCGCGGACAGGGGTGGAAATCAGCCCCAGCATTTT
TRBV7-2	TRBJ1-6	TRBD1	.	CASSLVAQGVNSPLHF	TGTGCCAGCAGCTTAGTAGCACAGGGGGTAAATTCACCCCTCCACTTT
TRBV29-1	TRBJ1-2	.	.	CSVDSIYDYTF	TGCAGCGTTGACAGTATCTATGACTACACCTTC
TRBV5-1	TRBJ2-1	TRBD2	.	CASSLYSGGQNEQFF	TGCGCCAGCAGCTTGTATAGCGGGGGGCAAAATGAGCAGTTCTTC
TRBV20-1	TRBJ1-6	.	few	CSARLQAGSPLHF	TGCAGTGCTAGATTACAGGCAGGTTCACCCCTCCACTTT
TRBV9	TRBJ2-6	.	.	CASSVEPPEGGSGANVLTF	TGTGCCAGCAGCGTAGAACCCCCGGAAGGAGGCTCTGGGGCCAACGTCCTGACTTTC
TRBV7-9	TRBJ1-2	.	.	CASSLSTGRGYTF	TGTGCCAGCAGCTTATCAACAGGCCGTGGCTACACCTTC
TRBV5-1	TRBJ2-1	TRBD1	.	CASRAGQGYNEQFF	TGCGCCAGCAGGGCGGGACAGGGCTACAATGAGCAGTTCTTC
TRBV29-1	TRBJ2-7	TRBD1	many	CSVREQGLYEQYF	TGCAGCGTTAGGGAACAGGGGCTCTACGAGCAGTACTTC
TRBV11-3	TRBJ2-1	TRBD2	.	CASSPGPAGNEQFF	TGTGCCAGCAGCCCGGGACCAGCGGGGAATGAGCAGTTCTTC
TRBV29-1	TRBJ2-5	TRBD1	.	CSAWAGTGAQETQYF	TGCAGCGCCTGGGCCGGGACAGGGGCCCAAGAGACCCAGTACTTC